The entry that follows covers one T cell receptor beta chain sequence. This specimen belongs to a study of blood T cell repertoires in COVID-19. Study at large: The study drew acute and convalescent COVID-19 samples from the United States, Italy and Spain. PBMCs, B-cell-depleted T cells, or T cells were the source of the cDNA or gDNA that made up the material.

V lost 2 bases to trimming and J lost 4 bases; unmatched junction nucleotides: 5. The CDR3 sequence is 16 residues long. Germline V gene sequence: CDR1 KGHSH, CDR2 LQKENI. In the authors' workflow: By means of reference gene primer amplification, nucleated cell counts were estimated. Profiled with immunoSEQ multiplex PCR; TCRdb holds only in-frame clones, not every one. D and trimming were read from the DNA, whereas the V and J calls and clone size are those reported in that table. The sample includes 180,000 or so clones, around 84% seen only once; the top ten take around 4.9%. V and J are TRBV18 and TRBJ2-3; 11 positions match TRBD2. This clonotype originated in a woman older than 75 with acute or convalescent COVID-19. Sequencing was done on a sample of peripheral blood. The CDR3 loop is CASSPTSGSIADTQYF. The CDR3 coding sequence is TGTGCCAGCTCACCAACTAGCGGGAGCATCGCAGATACGCAGTATTTT.